The 11 T cell receptor beta chains listed next were all sequenced from one sample in a study of cytomegalovirus exposure and HLA in healthy donors (dated by TCRdb to 2017 to 2019). The method was the immunoSEQ multiplex PCR assay. For the multiplex PCR, a mixture combining 60 forward primers for TCR Vbeta segments and 13 reverse primers for TCR Jbeta segments was used. The table comes from immuneACCESS by way of TCRdb, which keeps in-frame sequences with V and J called. Part of the clones is missing from these tables; in studies checked, under half for an unresolved V gene and the rest for unknown reasons. The sample table contains 150,000 to 200,000 clones; only one count was recorded for 65% to 90% of them. The top ten hold approximately 2% of the sample. The specimen sequenced was PBMCs. All receptors come from a woman between 18 and 29 years old in good health and CMV-seronegative.

CDR3 in DNA: TGTGCCAGCAGTTACGGGCCTCAAGACTATGGCTACACCTTC. It translates to CASSYGPQDYGYTF. This chain uses TRBV6-6 with TRBJ1-2; D unclear. Germline CDR1 and CDR2: MNHNY and SVGAGI (reference sequence). V shed 2 bases and J shed 3 bases, with 10 bases lying between them. The CDR3 has 14 amino acids.

The chain is built from TRBV6-5 and TRBJ1-1; 8 bases agree with TRBD1. Trimming took 6 bases from V and 1 from J; bases not matched to a gene: 4. Germline CDR1 and CDR2: MNHEY and SVGAGI. The CDR3 totals 14 residues. The CDR3 nucleotides are TGTGCCAGCAGCACAGGGGGAAAGAACACTGAAGCTTTCTTT. Translated, it gives CASSTGGKNTEAFF.

The chain employs TRBV6-5 and TRBJ1-2; no definite D call. Germline assignment: CDR1 MNHEY and CDR2 SVGAGI. The V and J ends lost 5 bases and 7 bases respectively, with 11 bases between them. The CDR3 covers 12 residues. CDR3 nucleotides: TGTGCCAGCAGTACCGGGAACGGTGGCTACACCTTC. The encoded protein is CASSTGNGGYTF.

This chain joins TRBV6-1 and TRBJ2-7, with TRBD2 identical over 14 bases. The germline gives CDR1 MNHNS, CDR2 SASEGT. The CDR3 runs to 16 residues. V dropped 3 bases and J dropped 0; count of bases not matched to a gene: 1. The chain's CDR3 is CASSDGTSGSSYEQYF. CDR3 nucleotide sequence: TGTGCCAGCAGTGATGGGACTAGCGGGAGCTCCTACGAGCAGTACTTC.

This clone occurred once. This chain connects TRBV6-5 to TRBJ1-2, with 8 bases aligning to TRBD1. Per germline, CDR1 MNHEY and CDR2 SVGAGI. After removal of 0 bases from V and 7 bases from J, the junction contained 10 bases not matched to a gene. There are 16 residues in the CDR3. Written as DNA, the CDR3 is TGTGCCAGCAGTTACTCGAGTTCAGGGGGCTTCGGTGGCTACACCTTC. It encodes CASSYSSSGGFGGYTF.

This clone was seen once. The genes are TRBV19 and TRBJ2-1; 8 nucleotides line up with TRBD2. V gave up 4 bases and J gave up 0 bases; unmatched junction bases: 5. Germline loops: CDR1 LNHDA, CDR2 SQIVND (reference sequence). The CDR3 is 16 residues long. The CDR3 DNA follows: TGTGCCAGTAGTAGGGTAGCGGGAAGCTCCTACAATGAGCAGTTCTTC. Translated, it gives CASSRVAGSSYNEQFF.

The rearrangement uses TRBV11-2 and TRBJ2-7; possible D gene TRBD1, 5 bases. Trimming left V 5 bases short and J 0 bases short, with 11 bases between. CDR1 and CDR2 (germline): SGHAT, FQNNGV. The length of the CDR3 is 14 residues. The CDR3: CASSRQISSYEQYF. CDR3 bases: TGTGCCAGCAGCCGACAGATCTCCTCCTACGAGCAGTACTTC.

V gene TRBV5-6 combines with J gene TRBJ2-1, with 7 bases that match TRBD2. Germline CDR1 is SGHDT and CDR2 is YYEEEE. The CDR3 has 14 residues. V dropped 5 bases and J dropped 7; count of bases not matched to a gene: 9. CDR3 DNA: TGTGCCAGCAGTTCCTTGACGGGAGGAAATGAGCAGTTCTTC. Translated, it gives CASSSLTGGNEQFF.

This clone appeared a single time. The chain couples TRBV6-5 to TRBJ1-1, with a weak D call TRBD1 (6 bases). Trimming removed 3 bases at V and 6 bases at J, with 17 bases between. Germline V gene lookup returns CDR1 MNHEY and CDR2 SVGAGI. This CDR3 is built from 15 residues. CDR3 coding DNA: TGTGCCAGCAGTTATGGGGTGGGGGGGGCGCCTGAAGCTTTCTTT. Amino acid sequence: CASSYGVGGAPEAFF.

Points on this clone: One end of the junction is discordant with germline, which a read error may explain. This rearrangement joins TRBV7-7 to TRBJ2-2; TRBD2 aligns across 12 bases. This CDR3 has 19 residues. Germline V CDR1 and CDR2: SSHAT, FNYEAQ (reference sequence). DNA for the CDR3: TGTGCTAGCAGCCCCGGGACTAGCGGGCCCGAGCAATGCACCGGGGAGCTGTTTTTT. As protein: CASSPGTSGPEQCTGELFF.

The chain uses TRBV7-6 and TRBJ2-1; 7 bases are a match to TRBD2. Germline assignment: CDR1 SGHVS and CDR2 FNYEAQ. The trim removed 1 base at V and 2 bases at J, leaving 2 bases unmatched. This CDR3 contains 15 residues. The CDR3, as DNA: TGTGCCAGCAGCTTAGAGCTAGCGGCCTACAATGAGCAGTTCTTC. It codes for CASSLELAAYNEQFF.